This T cell receptor (beta chain) was sequenced in a study of blood T cell repertoires in COVID-19. Across the whole study: The study drew acute and convalescent COVID-19 samples from the United States, Italy and Spain. PBMCs, B-cell-depleted T cells, or T cells provided the cDNA or gDNA that made up the material.

In the original processing: The authors estimated nucleated cell counts from reference gene primer amplification. Generated by immunoSEQ multiplex PCR, the TCRdb table keeps only in-frame clones and is missing some. For V, J and clone size, that table is used; D and trimming come from the DNA. Altogether about 190,000 clones are present, around 83% being singletons, with the ten largest covering 2.5% to 3%. From germline, CDR1 is KGHDR and CDR2 SFDVKD. The CDR3 has 14 residues. V lost 6 bases, J lost 1 base, and 9 bases lay in between. The chain joins TRBV24-1 to TRBJ1-3; D might be TRBD1 (5 bases). Material: peripheral blood. The clonotype originates from a man aged 50 to 60 with active or convalescent COVID-19. CDR3 sequence (DNA): TGTGCCACCAGTCGCGGGGGTTCTGGAAACACCATATATTTT. Protein sequence: CATSRGGSGNTIYF.